This TCR beta chain was obtained from a study of post-analysis software for immune sequencing data. As for the study in general: Relapsing-remitting, secondary progressive and progressive-relapsing forms made up the multiple sclerosis disease courses. General study points: About 5 TRBV segments appeared more often in patients than in controls, and TRBV5-6, TRBV5-1 and TRBV20-1 were among these. Pronounced co-clustering by F measure was evident among identically batched samples. Significantly lower normalized Chao1 diversity was seen in multiple sclerosis patients than in controls.

CDR3 length: 15 amino acids. Germline lookup yields CDR1 SGHRS and CDR2 YFSETQ. Trimming removed 4 bases at V and 4 bases at J, with 17 bases between. Sequencing libraries made from TCR beta cDNA carried unique molecular identifiers. Starting from roughly 1 to 10 million T cells, the study yielded 450,000 to 500,000 cDNA molecules. Using its own MiXCR run on the PCR reads, TCRdb lists one record per CDR3 protein. This table has approximately 460,000 distinct CDR3 sequences, approximately 45% appearing once. This clonotype was counted many times. Its antigen is currently unknown. Sequencing was performed on blood. The origin of this receptor is a girl under 18 with multiple sclerosis. The V and J genes are TRBV5-1 and TRBJ2-5; TRBD1 or TRBD2 may be the D gene (6 bases each). The CDR3 bases are TGCGCCAGCAGCCCCACCGTCGGGGGCGGAGAGACCCAGTACTTC. Encoded protein: CASSPTVGGGETQYF.